This entry features one TCR beta chain sequence. V gave up 4 bases and J gave up 0 bases; unmatched junction bases: 6. The CDR3 totals 17 residues. CDR1 is SGHRS and CDR2 is YFSETQ in the germline V gene. This record comes from a study of blood T cell repertoires in COVID-19. About the research overall: The United States, Italy and Spain provided the acute and convalescent COVID-19 samples. Nucleic acid was either cDNA or gDNA, and it came from T cells, B-cell-depleted T cells, or PBMCs.

Original processing methods: Quantification of nucleated cells was approximated via reference gene primer amplification. Using immunoSEQ multiplex PCR, the repertoire was profiled, and TCRdb retains in-frame clones only, with some absent. Clone size and V and J calls were adopted from that table, with D and trimming inferred from the DNA. The sample consists of 100,000 to 120,000 clones, approximately 79% of them appearing once. The clonotype originates from an elderly woman with active or convalescent COVID-19. The material sequenced was peripheral blood. The chain has TRBV5-1 and TRBJ2-3; 12 positions match TRBD2. CDR3 protein: CASSPSGRASSTDTQYF. Here the CDR3 DNA reads TGCGCCAGCAGCCCTAGCGGGAGGGCGTCTAGCACAGATACGCAGTATTTT.